This TCR beta chain was identified during a study of blood T cell repertoires in COVID-19. Losses at the gene ends were 11 bases for V and 2 bases for J; bases not matched to a gene: 11. The V gene's germline CDR1 is SNHLY and CDR2 FYNNEI. CDR3 size: 14 residues. This clone has just one count. Generated by immunoSEQ multiplex PCR, the TCRdb table keeps only in-frame clones and is missing some. The profile shows hundreds of thousands of clones, about 90% of them singletons. The sequencing sample was made of peripheral blood. This chain links TRBV2 with TRBJ1-1; 7 bases line up with TRBD1. The receptor was isolated from a young man with COVID-19, enrolled during active disease. The CDR3 protein is CASHRRGVNTEAFF. CDR3 DNA: TGTGCCTCCCATCGCAGGGGGGTCAACACTGAAGCTTTCTTT.